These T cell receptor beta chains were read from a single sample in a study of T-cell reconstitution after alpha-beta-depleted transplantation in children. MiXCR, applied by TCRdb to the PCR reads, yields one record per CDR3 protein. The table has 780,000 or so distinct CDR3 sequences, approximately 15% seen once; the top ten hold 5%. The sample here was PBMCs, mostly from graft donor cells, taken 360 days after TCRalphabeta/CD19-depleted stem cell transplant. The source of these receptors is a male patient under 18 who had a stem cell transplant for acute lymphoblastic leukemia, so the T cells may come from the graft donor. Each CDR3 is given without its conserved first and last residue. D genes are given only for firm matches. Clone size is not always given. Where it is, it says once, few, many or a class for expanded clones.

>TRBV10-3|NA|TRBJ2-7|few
ATGVGSYEQY
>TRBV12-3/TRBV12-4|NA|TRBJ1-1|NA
ASSLSVAGSAF
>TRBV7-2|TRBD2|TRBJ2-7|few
ASRSSGSSYEQY
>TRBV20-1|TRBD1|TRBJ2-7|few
SAPRQGANEQY
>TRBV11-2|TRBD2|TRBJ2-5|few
ASSLLGLAGPQETQY
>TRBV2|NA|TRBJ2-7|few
ASSDRTFSSYEQY
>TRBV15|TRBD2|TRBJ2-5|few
ATSRGLASYQETQY
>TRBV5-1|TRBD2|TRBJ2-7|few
ASTIWGGSTPYEQY
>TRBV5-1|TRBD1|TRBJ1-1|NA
ASSLGSRGTEAF
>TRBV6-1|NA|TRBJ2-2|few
ASRRQVSTGELF
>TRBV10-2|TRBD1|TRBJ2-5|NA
ASSGQGAYGETQY
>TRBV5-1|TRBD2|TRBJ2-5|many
ASSFSGDFQETQY
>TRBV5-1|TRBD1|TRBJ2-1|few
ASSKRDRENEQF
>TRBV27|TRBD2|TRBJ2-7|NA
ASSFLSSGRGYEQY
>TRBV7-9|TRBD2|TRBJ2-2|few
ASSIHSGTQNTGELF
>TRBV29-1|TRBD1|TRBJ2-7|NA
SVPGQVAYEQY
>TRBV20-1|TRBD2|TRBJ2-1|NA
SVRGLAGVLHEQF
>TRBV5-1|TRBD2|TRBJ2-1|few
ASSPGTSGSLRLNEQF
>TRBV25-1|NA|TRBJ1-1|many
ASSGAVMNTEAF
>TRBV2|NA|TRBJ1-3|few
ASTPDRSGNTIY
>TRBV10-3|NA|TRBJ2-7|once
AISGRDSSYEQY
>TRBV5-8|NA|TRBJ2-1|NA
ASTTGPFSGNEQF
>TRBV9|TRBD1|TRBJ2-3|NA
ASSVGNKGATDTQY
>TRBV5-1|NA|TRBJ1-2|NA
ASSFFRAAEGDGYT
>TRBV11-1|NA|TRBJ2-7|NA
ASSFSPGGAGEQY
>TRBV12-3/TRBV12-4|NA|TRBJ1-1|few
ASSLSPGRAEAF
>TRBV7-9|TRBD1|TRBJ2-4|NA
ASSLGQGGLAKNIQY
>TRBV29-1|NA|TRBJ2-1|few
SAQGRGASYNEQF
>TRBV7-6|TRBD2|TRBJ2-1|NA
ASSRPPREALYNEQF
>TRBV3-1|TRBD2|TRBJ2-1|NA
ASSQWGLAGRDEQF
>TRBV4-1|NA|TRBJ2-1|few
ASSQVLLRAQRSYNEQF
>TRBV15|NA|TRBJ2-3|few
ATSMKGGYTDTQY
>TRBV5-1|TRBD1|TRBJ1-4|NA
ASRSTGSNEKLF
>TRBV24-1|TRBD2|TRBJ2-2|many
ATSDSNPLSGRNTGELF
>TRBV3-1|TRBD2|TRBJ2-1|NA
ASSFSSGLAGAEQF
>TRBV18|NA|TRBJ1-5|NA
ASSGGSSNQPQH
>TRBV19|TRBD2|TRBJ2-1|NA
ASKEGTSNWDEQF
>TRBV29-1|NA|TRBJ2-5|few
SLWDTVAETQY
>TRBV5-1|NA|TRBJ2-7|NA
ASSLGSAGPDEQY
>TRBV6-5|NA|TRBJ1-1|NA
ASSSPSRAGGTEAF
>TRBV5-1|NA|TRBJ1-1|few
ASYPHREGTEAF
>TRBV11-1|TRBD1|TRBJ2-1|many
ASSLVLSRDRDYNEQF
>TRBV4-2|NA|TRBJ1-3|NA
ASSQDAWMGNTIY
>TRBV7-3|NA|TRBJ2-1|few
ASSRKTAYNEQF